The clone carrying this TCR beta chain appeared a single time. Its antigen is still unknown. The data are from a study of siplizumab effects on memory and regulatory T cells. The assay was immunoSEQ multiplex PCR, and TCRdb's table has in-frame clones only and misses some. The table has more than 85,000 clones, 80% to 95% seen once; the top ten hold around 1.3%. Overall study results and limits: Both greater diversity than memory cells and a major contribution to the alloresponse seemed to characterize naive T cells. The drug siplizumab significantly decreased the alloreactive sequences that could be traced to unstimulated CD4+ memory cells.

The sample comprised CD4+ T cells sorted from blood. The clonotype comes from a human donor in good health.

Here the CDR3 DNA reads TGTGCCAGCAGTACGACGGGGTGGTCTGATAAAGCTTTCTTT. Its translation: CASSTTGWSDKAFF. V usage is TRBV5-5 and J usage is TRBJ1-1; D ambiguous. This CDR3 region has 14 residues. The germline V gene has CDR1 SGHKS and CDR2 YYEKEE (reference sequence). The V and J ends lost 5 bases and 9 bases respectively, with 20 bases between them. Supplemented by reference TRBV5-5 and TRBJ1-1, the full variable domain reads DAGVTQSPTHLIKTRGQQVTLRCSPISGHKSVSWYQQVLGQGPQFIFQYYEKEERGRGNFPDRFSARQFPNYSSELNVNALLLGDSALYLCASSTTGWSDKAFFGQGTRLTVV.